This T cell receptor beta chain was observed in a study of Ad26.COV2.S vaccination and SARS-CoV-2 variants. The wider study: Ad26.COV2.S was injected intramuscularly once or twice, 56 days apart.

The assay was immunoSEQ multiplex PCR, and TCRdb's table has in-frame clones only and misses some. The sample yields 350,000 to 600,000 clones, about nine tenths seen once. The J segment lost 4 bases and the V segment lost 5 bases, leaving 7 bases of the junction unmatched. Germline lookup yields CDR1 SGHDN and CDR2 FVKESK. This CDR3 is 15 amino acids long. Treatment noted: around 19 received Ad26.COV2.S at low or high dose, single or two shots; about 5 received placebo; per-sample allocation not given. After the first vaccine or placebo injection, samples were drawn on day 63. Source: peripheral blood, taken in a trial of Ad26.COV2.S vaccine versus placebo. The rearrangement uses TRBV14 and TRBJ2-3; 9 positions match TRBD2. The receptor comes from a person aged 18-65 years who received the Ad26.COV2.S COVID-19 vaccine or a placebo. CDR3 nucleotides: TGTGCCAGCAGCTGGCTAGCGGGAAGTTCAGATACGCAGTATTTT. Protein: CASSWLAGSSDTQYF.